The T cell receptor beta chain described here comes from a study of beta chain features in type 1 diabetes. Notes on the study in general: Shortening of TCRB CDR3s, moderate but significant, appeared in all four CD4+ subsets of Type 1 diabetes patients. The study found fewer insertions and more deletions at VDJ junctions in type 1 diabetes patients. Whatever favoring of shorter templates PCR might show would apply equally to patients and controls.

A remark on this clone: What it binds is unknown.

Via the markers CD45RO/CCR7/CD25/CD127/CD95/CD27, stem cell-like memory, regulatory, central memory and naive CD4+ cells were sorted. The CDR3 has 14 residues. Germline V gives CDR1 SGHTA, CDR2 FQGNSA. With 7 bases removed from V and 15 bases from J, the gap between germline ends came to 22 bases. As every portion of the isolated RNA was reverse transcribed, the sequencing read expressed TCRB transcripts. Repertoires were generated with immunoSEQ multiplex PCR, while TCRdb's copy carries only in-frame clones and drops some. The data hold hundreds of thousands of clones, with 11% to 15% observed a single time.

The chain uses TRBV7-2 and TRBJ1-6, with D possibly matching TRBD1 (5 bases). Sequencing was done on a sample of naive CD4+ T cells from blood. The receptor was isolated from a man aged 18 to 30 with type 1 diabetes. CDR3 DNA sequence: TGTGCCAGCACTGAACAGGTACAGAGCTACGACCTCCACTTT. It yields the protein CASTEQVQSYDLHF. Full variable domain (remainder filled in from reference TRBV7-2 and TRBJ1-6): GAGVSQSPSNKVTEKGKDVELRCDPISGHTALYWYRQSLGQGLEFLIYFQGNSAPDKSGLPSDRFSAERTGGSVSTLTIQRTQQEDSAVYLCASTEQVQSYDLHFGNGTRLTVT.